This T cell receptor beta chain was captured in a study of blood T cells in healthy people across ages. Next came a second PCR, run for about 6 to 11 cycles, which used a sample-barcoded 5' primer along with a J-beta primer mix. Every molecule of cDNA carried a tag from a template-switch adaptor with 12 random nucleotides. TCRdb reprocessed the 5' RACE reads with MiXCR, giving one entry per CDR3 protein. The sample has roughly 1 million distinct CDR3 sequences; under 30% are singletons. CDR3 length: 13 amino acids. Trimming removed 7 bases at V and 4 bases at J, with 11 bases between. From germline, CDR1 is LNHDA and CDR2 SQIVND (reference sequence). The study recruited healthy Caucasian donors from Russia who were aged about 6 to 90. PBMCs were isolated at a quantity of at least 7 million per sample. These sequences were also reported in another study, on T cells of mothers and their children. That source reports: Healthy Caucasian mothers, a few in number, and their six children were the donors.

The sequencing sample was made of blood. The chain has TRBV19 and TRBJ1-5; the D gene is possibly TRBD1 (5 bases). The receptor was derived from a girl aged 2 to 9 in good health. The DNA of the CDR3 is TGTGCCAGTAATCCGGGACGGAATCAGCCCCAGCATTTT. Protein sequence: CASNPGRNQPQHF.